Listed below are T cell receptor beta chains from one sample, sequenced in a study of OX40 agonist ivuxolimab in advanced cancers. Clones were sequenced by immunoSEQ multiplex PCR, and TCRdb holds only the in-frame ones, with some missing. Found here are some 65,000 clones, about 85% of them singletons; the top ten hold 4%. This material consisted of CD4+ or CD8+ T cells sorted from blood, taken in a trial of the OX40 agonist ivuxolimab. The receptors were gathered from an adult with an advanced solid tumor such as melanoma, head and neck, liver or kidney cancer. The CDR3 runs from the conserved cysteine through the conserved F or W. The D gene is left open where the match is weak. Clone size is shown for a subset of rows, as once, few, many or a class of expanded clone.

>TRBJ1-4|-|-|TRBV5-1
CASSPGKGRGTNEKLFF
TGCGCCAGCAGCCCCGGGAAGGGGCGAGGAACTAATGAAAAACTGTTTTTT
>TRBJ2-3|-|-|TRBV2
CASCRGTDTQYF
TGTGCCAGTTGCAGGGGAACAGATACGCAGTATTTT
>TRBJ2-7|-|-|TRBV11-3
CASSPREGYEQYF
TGTGCCAGCAGCCCCCGTGAGGGGTACGAGCAGTACTTC
>TRBJ2-5|-|TRBD1|TRBV28
CASSPGQGWQETQYF
TGTGCCAGCAGTCCCGGACAGGGTTGGCAAGAGACCCAGTACTTC
>TRBJ1-4|-|-|TRBV21-1
CASSLPGQRNEKLFF
TGTGCCAGCAGCTTACCGGGACAGCGCAATGAAAAACTGTTTTTT
>TRBJ1-5|-|-|TRBV2
CASRRGNQPQHF
TGTGCCAGCAGGAGGGGCAATCAGCCCCAGCATTTT
>TRBJ2-3|few|-|TRBV28
CASRNQGYDTQYF
TGTGCCAGCAGGAATCAGGGGTATGATACGCAGTATTTT
>TRBJ2-1|-|-|TRBV19
CATTSFPGPGKNEQFF
TGTGCCACCACATCTTTCCCAGGGCCGGGAAAGAATGAGCAGTTCTTC
>TRBJ1-1|-|-|TRBV2
CATPRFSENTEAFF
TGTGCCACTCCCCGGTTCAGCGAGAACACTGAAGCTTTCTTT
>TRBJ1-1|-|TRBD1|TRBV5-4
CASSSRTGGGTEAFF
TGTGCCAGCAGTTCCCGGACAGGGGGGGGCACTGAAGCTTTCTTT
>TRBJ2-7|-|-|TRBV6-5
CASSRLGISYEQYF
TGTGCCAGCAGTCGCCTTGGGATTTCCTACGAGCAGTACTTC
>TRBJ1-2|-|-|TRBV11-3
CASSGSPRVLQSNYGYTF
TGTGCCAGCAGCGGGAGTCCCAGGGTTCTGCAGTCTAACTATGGCTACACCTTC
>TRBJ2-5|-|TRBD2|TRBV5-4
CASSLVGLAGGETQYF
TGTGCCAGCAGCTTGGTCGGACTAGCGGGGGGTGAGACCCAGTACTTC
>TRBJ2-4|-|-|TRBV28
CASSLSTGLNIQYF
TGTGCCAGCAGTTTAAGTACAGGGCTAAACATTCAGTACTTC
>TRBJ1-1|-|TRBD1|TRBV9
CASSARPGTGTEAFF
TGTGCCAGCAGCGCACGACCTGGGACAGGCACTGAAGCTTTCTTT
>TRBJ1-1|-|-|TRBV7-8
CASSLDAEAFF
TGTGCCAGCAGCTTAGACGCTGAAGCTTTCTTT
>TRBJ2-1|-|TRBD2|TRBV5-1
CASKSTLAGLGAEQFF
TGCGCCAGCAAATCCACCCTAGCGGGCCTTGGAGCTGAGCAGTTCTTC
>TRBJ1-5|-|-|TRBV4-1
CASSQDGLFSNQPQHF
TGCGCCAGCAGCCAAGATGGTCTCTTTAGCAATCAGCCCCAGCATTTT
>TRBJ1-5|-|TRBD1|TRBV11-2
CASSLDSGQGNQPQHF
TGTGCCAGCAGCTTAGACTCGGGACAGGGGAATCAGCCCCAGCATTTT
>TRBJ1-5|-|TRBD1|TRBV28
CASSTMPGQGTNQPQHF
TGTGCCAGCAGTACTATGCCGGGACAGGGGACTAATCAGCCCCAGCATTTT
>TRBJ1-2|few|-|TRBV18
CASSLYASYGYTF
TGTGCCAGCTCACTGTACGCAAGCTATGGCTACACCTTC
>TRBJ1-4|-|-|TRBV5-1
CASTRGAGNEKLFF
TGCGCCAGCACCCGGGGAGCCGGTAATGAAAAACTGTTTTTT
>TRBJ1-1|once|-|TRBV28
CASSQRYGTVGTEAFF
TGTGCCAGCAGTCAACGCTACGGTACAGTTGGCACTGAAGCTTTCTTT
>TRBJ2-3|-|-|TRBV28
CASGFAGLTDTQYF
TGTGCCAGCGGCTTTGCGGGGCTCACAGATACGCAGTATTTT
>TRBJ1-5|-|-|TRBV10-3
CAISESPQNQPQHF
TGTGCCATCAGTGAGTCCCCCCAGAATCAGCCCCAGCATTTT
>TRBJ2-3|once|-|TRBV9
CASTLEGGARTDTQYF
TGTGCCAGCACCCTCGAAGGAGGTGCCCGCACAGATACGCAGTATTTT
>TRBJ2-3|-|-|TRBV18
CASSPTLTDTQYF
TGTGCCAGCTCACCTACTCTGACAGATACGCAGTATTTT
>TRBJ2-7|-|-|TRBV28
CASSSLGYEQYF
TGTGCCAGCAGTTCTCTTGGCTACGAGCAGTACTTC
>TRBJ2-5|-|-|TRBV4-1
CASSQLRVSETQYF
TGCGCCAGCAGCCAACTTAGGGTGTCGGAGACCCAGTACTTC
>TRBJ1-1|-|-|TRBV30
CAWMDNTEAFF
TGTGCCTGGATGGACAACACTGAAGCTTTCTTT
>TRBJ2-1|-|TRBD2|TRBV11-1
CASNLPGGEQFF
TGTGCCAGCAACTTACCGGGAGGTGAGCAGTTCTTC
>TRBJ1-1|-|TRBD1|TRBV7-2
CASSLGDRETEAFF
TGTGCCAGCAGCTTGGGGGACAGGGAAACTGAAGCTTTCTTT
>TRBJ2-3|once|TRBD1|TRBV28
CASSLDPGQGPQYF
TGTGCCAGCAGTTTAGATCCCGGACAGGGACCGCAGTATTTT
>TRBJ2-7|once|-|TRBV6-5
CASSPGPSGAGEQYF
TGTGCCAGCAGTCCCGGCCCCAGCGGAGCAGGCGAGCAGTACTTC
>TRBJ2-5|once|TRBD2|TRBV5-1
CASRQREGKETQYF
TGCGCCAGCAGACAACGGGAGGGTAAAGAGACCCAGTACTTC
>TRBJ1-2|-|-|TRBV5-5
CASSLGRGYGYTF
TGTGCCAGCAGCCTGGGCAGGGGCTATGGCTACACCTTC
>TRBJ2-7|-|TRBD1|TRBV5-6
CASSPPDRGPYEQYF
TGTGCCAGCAGCCCCCCGGACAGGGGACCCTACGAGCAGTACTTC
>TRBJ1-1|few|-|TRBV14
CASSQVYGGTEAFF
TGTGCCAGCAGCCAAGTCTATGGGGGTACTGAAGCTTTCTTT
>TRBJ1-4|once|-|TRBV5-4
CASSLAQKNEKLFF
TGTGCCAGCAGCTTGGCCCAGAAGAATGAAAAACTGTTTTTT
>TRBJ1-5|few|TRBD1|TRBV19
CASSTGQVYQPQHF
TGTGCCAGTAGTACGGGACAGGTGTATCAGCCCCAGCATTTT
>TRBJ2-7|-|-|TRBV2
CASSLTAYEQYF
TGTGCCAGCAGCCTCACGGCCTACGAGCAGTACTTC
>TRBJ2-1|-|-|TRBV4-1
CASSPLPGRWNEQFF
TGCGCCAGCAGCCCCTTACCGGGACGTTGGAATGAGCAGTTCTTC
>TRBJ2-7|-|-|TRBV5-4
CASSLGWGANEQYF
TGTGCCAGCAGCTTGGGATGGGGGGCCAACGAGCAGTACTTC
>TRBJ2-7|once|TRBD1|TRBV4-3
CASSLTGGYEQYF
TGCGCCAGCAGCCTAACAGGGGGCTACGAGCAGTACTTC
>TRBJ1-2|few|-|TRBV6-6
CASSYVGQGKSGYTF
TGTGCCAGCAGTTACGTCGGCCAAGGAAAGAGCGGCTACACCTTC
>TRBJ1-2|-|TRBD1|TRBV6-5
CASRDRGYGYTF
TGTGCCAGCAGGGACAGGGGCTATGGCTACACCTTC
>TRBJ1-4|-|-|TRBV30
CAWSVLRGRNEKLFF
TGTGCCTGGAGTGTACTGAGGGGGAGGAATGAAAAACTGTTTTTT
>TRBJ1-5|-|-|TRBV28
CASSLSGGNQPQHF
TGTGCCAGCAGTTTATCCGGGGGGAATCAGCCCCAGCATTTT
>TRBJ1-1|-|-|TRBV7-2
CASSLRGDTEAFF
TGTGCCAGCAGCTTAAGAGGGGACACTGAAGCTTTCTTT
>TRBJ1-2|-|TRBD1|TRBV6-1
CASRAGTVAGYTF
TGTGCCAGCAGGGCCGGGACAGTTGCCGGCTACACCTTC
>TRBJ2-7|-|TRBD2|TRBV28
CASSSPGTSGSEQYF
TGTGCCAGCAGTTCTCCCGGGACTAGCGGGAGCGAGCAGTACTTC
>TRBJ2-4|-|-|TRBV7-2
CASSRWAAKNIQYF
TGTGCCAGTAGCCGCTGGGCGGCCAAAAACATTCAGTACTTC
>TRBJ1-3|-|-|TRBV18
CASSSSTGRNRNTIYF
TGTGCCAGCTCATCGTCTACAGGGAGGAACCGAAACACCATATATTTT
>TRBJ2-3|-|TRBD1|TRBV9
CASSVIGTGDRTDTQYF
TGTGCCAGCAGCGTAATCGGGACAGGGGATCGGACAGATACGCAGTATTTT
>TRBJ2-2|-|-|TRBV6-4
CASSLQGEGTGELFF
TGTGCCAGCAGCTTACAGGGAGAGGGCACCGGGGAGCTGTTTTTT